This note documents a single T cell receptor (beta chain) sequence. Its matching antigen is unknown. These data come from a study of cytomegalovirus exposure and HLA in healthy donors. Study-wide points: Investigators reported 150 to 200 TCR beta chains as tied to cytomegalovirus.

PCR was performed using 60 Vbeta and 13 Jbeta primers. The table came from immunoSEQ multiplex PCR; TCRdb's copy has only in-frame clones and leaves some out. The sample gives some 87,000 clones, about two thirds of which show up once; about 5% is in the top ten. Material: PBMCs. The sequence came from a woman between 25 and 40 years old in good health and CMV-seropositive.

CDR3 nucleotides: TGTGCCAGCAGTGAGTTAGCGGGGAGTGTCTACGAGCAGTACTTC. This codes for CASSELAGSVYEQYF. J is TRBJ2-7 and V is TRBV6-1; 8 bases line up with TRBD2. Looked up from germline, CDR1 is MNHNS and CDR2 is SASEGT. The CDR3 is 15 amino acids. V gave up 3 bases and J gave up 3 bases; unmatched junction bases: 7.